The 10 T cell receptor beta chains below all came from one sample that was sequenced in a study of early T cells in non-severe SARS-CoV-2 infection. TCRdb analysed the 5' RACE reads with MiXCR anew, one entry per CDR3 protein. The table has about 34,000 distinct CDR3 sequences, roughly 5.7% seen once. Material for sequencing was whole blood. Every receptor here comes from an adult who was a healthcare worker with PCR-confirmed SARS-CoV-2 infection or an uninfected control (not recorded which).

This clonotype occurred many times. The chain couples TRBV4-3 to TRBJ2-5; TRBD1 matches 7 bases. V lost 1 base to trimming and J lost 4 bases; unmatched junction nucleotides: 3. This CDR3 region has 14 residues. The germline gives CDR1 LGHNA, CDR2 YSLEER. Here the CDR3 reads CASSQGQGSETQYF. CDR3 sequence (DNA): TGCGCCAGCAGCCAAGGACAGGGTTCAGAGACCCAGTACTTC.

This clonotype occurred many times. This chain links TRBV28 with TRBJ1-6, with 10 bases fitting TRBD1. Germline V gives CDR1 MDHEN, CDR2 SYDVKM. The CDR3 loop spans 15 amino acids. V shed 5 bases, J shed 10 bases, and the junction held 8 bases outside the gene matches. CDR3 protein: CASSDGDRGWSPLHF. CDR3 nucleotides: TGTGCCAGCAGTGATGGGGACAGGGGTTGGTCACCCCTCCACTTT.

This clonotype was picked up many times. The rearrangement uses TRBV12-3 or TRBV12-4 and TRBJ2-1; no clear D. V was trimmed by 6 bases and J by 4 bases, leaving 10 bases between them. CDR3 length equals 13 residues. The DNA of the CDR3 is TGTGCCAGCAGCCCCGTGGGGTACAATGAGCAGTTCTTC. Translated: CASSPVGYNEQFF.

This clonotype was counted at least ten times. V usage is TRBV20-1 and J usage is TRBJ1-1, with 9 bases aligning to TRBD1. Germline CDR1 reads DFQATT; CDR2 reads SNEGSKA (reference sequence). This CDR3 spans 14 amino acids. The trim removed 5 bases at V and 1 base at J, leaving 5 bases unmatched. The CDR3 DNA reads as TGCAGTGCTGGGAAGACAGGGGGGAACACTGAAGCTTTCTTT. Amino acids: CSAGKTGGNTEAFF.

Many counts were recorded for this clonotype. The chain carries TRBV7-2 and TRBJ2-3, with TRBD2 matching over 8 bases. CDR3 length: 15 residues. V was clipped by 7 bases and J by 6 bases; unmatched bases: 12. Per germline, CDR1 SGHTA and CDR2 FQGNSA. CDR3 loop: CASTPGGRRGDTQYF. Here the CDR3 DNA reads TGTGCCAGCACTCCGGGGGGGCGGCGTGGTGATACGCAGTATTTT.

This clonotype was seen at least ten times. The rearrangement links TRBV10-3 to TRBJ2-7; D unclear. CDR3 length: 14 amino acids. Germline loops: CDR1 ENHRY, CDR2 SYGVKD. V lost 2 bases and J lost 2, with 10 bases in between. In DNA form, the CDR3 reads TGTGCCATCAGTGAGGCCTATACTACCTACGAGCAGTACTTC. As protein: CAISEAYTTYEQYF.

This clonotype was detected a few times. The rearrangement uses TRBV11-2 and TRBJ2-1; D may be TRBD2 (7 bases). Germline assignment: CDR1 SGHAT and CDR2 FQNNGV. The CDR3 runs to 18 residues. Trimming stripped 1 base from V and 0 bases from J, with 16 bases between. As DNA, the CDR3 is TGTGCCAGCAGCTTAGTATTCGCGGGGGCCAGCTCCTACAATGAGCAGTTCTTC. Its translation: CASSLVFAGASSYNEQFF.

This clonotype was detected ten times or more. V is TRBV5-4 and J is TRBJ2-5; D unresolved. The V gene's germline CDR1 is SGHNT and CDR2 YYREEE (reference sequence). V was pared by 1 base and J by 2 bases, with 12 bases between. This CDR3 has 15 residues. CDR3 in amino acids: CASSLRTQSQETQYF. CDR3 in DNA: TGTGCCAGCAGCTTGAGGACCCAAAGTCAAGAGACCCAGTACTTC. Full variable domain (remainder filled in from reference TRBV5-4 and TRBJ2-5): ETGVTQSPTHLIKTRGQQVTLRCSSQSGHNTVSWYQQALGQGPQFIFQYYREEENGRGNFPPRFSGLQFPNYSSELNVNALELDDSALYLCASSLRTQSQETQYFGPGTRLLVL.

The chain uses TRBV28 and TRBJ1-2; unclear D gene. CDR1 and CDR2 (germline): MDHEN, SYDVKM. Between the trimmed V and J ends, which lost 3 bases and 7 bases, there was a span of 9 bases. The CDR3 runs to 12 residues. Here the CDR3 reads CASSLRVRGYTF. CDR3 nucleotides: TGTGCCAGCAGTTTGAGAGTTCGTGGCTACACCTTC.

This clonotype appeared many times. This rearrangement joins TRBV7-2 to TRBJ2-5; 9 bases line up with TRBD1. Germline trimming cut 5 bases from V and 5 bases from J; bases unmatched to any gene: 3. CDR1 and CDR2 from the germline V gene are SGHTA and FQGNSA. The CDR3 extends over 13 amino acids. The CDR3 sequence is CASSRDRDETQYF. The CDR3 DNA reads TGTGCCAGCAGCCGGGACAGGGATGAGACCCAGTACTTC.